The T cell receptor beta chain described here comes from a study of CD8 T cells in Susac syndrome. With random hexamers, reverse transcription was performed on about 0.45 to 1 ug of RNA. Each CDR3 protein gets one entry after TCRdb re-called the immunoSEQ multiplex PCR reads with MiXCR. This table has some 260,000 distinct CDR3 sequences, roughly 95% appearing once. TCR beta was sequenced from blood CD8+ and CD4+ T cells. It was negative isolation that provided the CD8+ and CD4+ T cells, whereas TEMRA cells were enriched by FACS. V was trimmed by 4 bases and J by 4 bases, leaving 14 bases between them. The CDR3 spans 14 residues. Per germline, CDR1 SGHRS and CDR2 YFSETQ.

The receptor was isolated from a human donor with multiple sclerosis. Sequencing was performed on CD4+ T cells from PBMCs. The chain joins TRBV5-1 to TRBJ1-2; possibly TRBD1 for D (6 bases). DNA of the CDR3: TGCGCCAGCAGCCCGGAAGGGGGGTTCTATGGCTACACCTTC. Protein product: CASSPEGGFYGYTF. Full variable domain (remainder filled in from reference TRBV5-1 and TRBJ1-2): KAGVTQTPRYLIKTRGQQVTLSCSPISGHRSVSWYQQTPGQGLQFLFEYFSETQRNKGNFPGRFSGRQFSNSRSEMNVSTLELGDSALYLCASSPEGGFYGYTFGSGTRLTVV.